These T cell receptor beta chains were read from a single sample in a study of CD8 T cells in Susac syndrome. TCRdb ran MiXCR on the immunoSEQ multiplex PCR reads and lists one entry per CDR3 protein. The table includes over 150,000 distinct CDR3 sequences, around 93% detected once. Sequenced input: CD4+ T cells from PBMCs. The receptors originated from a human donor with multiple sclerosis. Each CDR3 is given with its conserved first and last residue. The D gene is left open where the match is weak. Only some rows state a clone size, as once, few, many or a class for expanded clones.

.	.	TRBJ2-7	TRBV19	TGTGCCAGTAGTATGTATCCCGGGGGCACCTACGAGCAGTACTTC	CASSMYPGGTYEQYF
TRBD1	.	TRBJ2-1	TRBV3-1	TGTGCCAGCAGCTCCAGGGGGCGAAGTTCCTACAATGAGCAGTTCTTC	CASSSRGRSSYNEQFF
.	.	TRBJ2-1	TRBV11-2	TGTGCCAGCAGCCCCGTGGGGGGAAGGGAGCAGTTCTTC	CASSPVGGREQFF
TRBD1	.	TRBJ1-3	TRBV5-1	TGCGCCAGCTACTCGGGGACAGGGACTGGAAACACCATATATTTT	CASYSGTGTGNTIYF
.	once	TRBJ2-2	TRBV30	TGTGCCTGGAGTACACAATACATCACCGGGGAGCTGTTTTTT	CAWSTQYITGELFF
.	few	TRBJ2-5	TRBV2	TGTGCCAGCTCCCCCCGGGGTGTAGAGACCCAGTACTTC	CASSPRGVETQYF
.	.	TRBJ2-5	TRBV5-1	TGCGCCAGCAGCTTAGGAGGGTACCAAGAGACCCAGTACTTC	CASSLGGYQETQYF
.	.	TRBJ2-1	TRBV18	TGTGCCAGCTCACCATCGTATCAGGGTTACAATGAGCAGTTCTTC	CASSPSYQGYNEQFF
.	.	TRBJ2-4	TRBV20-1	TGCAGTGCCCCCCGTGGGGTTGGGGCCAAAAACATTCAGTACTTC	CSAPRGVGAKNIQYF
TRBD2	.	TRBJ2-1	TRBV2	TGTGCCAGCAGATGGAATAGCGGGAGGGCCTACAATGAGCAGTTCTTC	CASRWNSGRAYNEQFF
.	once	TRBJ2-4	TRBV20-1	TGCAGTGCTAGAGATCCGTTGTCTTTTCAGTACTTC	CSARDPLSFQYF
.	.	TRBJ2-3	TRBV20-1	TGCAGTGCTAGAGTATACGGGGAGGTTGCAGATACGCAGTATTTT	CSARVYGEVADTQYF
TRBD1	.	TRBJ2-7	TRBV3-1	TGTGCCAGCAGCCAAGGGGGGACAGGGTACTACGAGCAGTACTTC	CASSQGGTGYYEQYF
TRBD1	.	TRBJ1-2	TRBV28	TGTGCCAGCGCACCCGACAGGGCCTATGGCTACACCTTC	CASAPDRAYGYTF
.	.	TRBJ1-5	TRBV19	TGTGCCAGTAGTAACAGACGGACGTATAGCAATCAGCCCCAGCATTTT	CASSNRRTYSNQPQHF
.	.	TRBJ2-6	TRBV12-3/TRBV12-4	TGTGCCAGCAGTTTAGCGGGCCTCGGGGGACCGAACGTCCTGACTTTC	CASSLAGLGGPNVLTF
TRBD1	.	TRBJ1-1	TRBV28	TGTGCCAGCACCAAAGGACAGGGTTGGACTGAAGCTTTCTTT	CASTKGQGWTEAFF
.	.	TRBJ2-1	TRBV9	TGTGCCAGCAGCGCATCGCTCGGACTCCCGAATGAGCAGTTCTTC	CASSASLGLPNEQFF
.	.	TRBJ2-5	TRBV10-3	TGTGCCGTATCCAGGGGGGACCAAGAGACCCAGTACTTC	CAVSRGDQETQYF
TRBD2	.	TRBJ2-1	TRBV28	TGTGCCAGCAGACCCAGCGGGAGCTACAATGAGCAGTTCTTC	CASRPSGSYNEQFF
TRBD1	.	TRBJ1-2	TRBV5-5	TGTGCCAGCAGCTTGGCCTTTGGGACAGGCTATGGCTACACCTTC	CASSLAFGTGYGYTF
.	.	TRBJ2-3	TRBV11-3	TGTGCCAGCAGCTTAGGCGGGGAAGGCACAGATACGCAGTATTTT	CASSLGGEGTDTQYF
.	.	TRBJ2-1	TRBV20-1	TGCAGTGCTAGAGATGTAGGCGGAGTTTTAAATGAGCAGTTCTTC	CSARDVGGVLNEQFF
.	.	TRBJ1-2	TRBV5-6	TGTGCCAGCAGCAGGACCAGGTTGGAGGACTATGGCTACACCTTC	CASSRTRLEDYGYTF
.	once	TRBJ2-1	TRBV30	TGTGCCTGTGTCCGGGACCTAGGATACAATGAGCAGTTCTTC	CACVRDLGYNEQFF
TRBD1	.	TRBJ2-7	TRBV20-1	TGCAGTGCTAGGAAGACAGGGAGAAGGGACGAGCAGTACTTC	CSARKTGRRDEQYF
TRBD1	.	TRBJ2-3	TRBV20-1	TGCAGTGCTGTAGGGGGCCCTCACACAGATACGCAGTATTTT	CSAVGGPHTDTQYF